This T cell receptor beta chain derives from a study of human T cells and chemical hapten exposure. In the study overall: Diphenylcyclopropenone, dosed weekly to the scalp, was given to patients throughout the approximately 24-week study.

Study-wide results and limits: TCRs exceeding a frequency of 1 in 1000 stayed unchanged under DPC sensitization. The donors suffered from alopecia, so their immune response may not match that of healthy people.

During construction of the library, unique molecular identifiers were attached to individual cDNA molecules for quantitative, reproducible TCR counting. MiXCR, applied by TCRdb to the RACE reads, yields one record per CDR3 protein. This table holds about 350,000 distinct CDR3 sequences, 4.5% to 5.5% found once. Sample time point: pre-sensitization, week 0. Treatment: therapeutic diphenylcyclopropenone sensitization with weekly scalp DPC. This clonotype has at least ten counts. The target antigen is unknown. The CDR3 length is 15 residues. CDR1 is MNHNY, CDR2 SVGAGI, per germline (reference sequence). V gave up 5 bases and J gave up 2 bases; unmatched junction bases: 7.

The sample here was whole blood, taken in connection with sensitization to the hapten diphenylcyclopropenone (DPC). V usage is TRBV6-6 and J usage is TRBJ1-1; 8 bases map to TRBD1. This clonotype was obtained from a woman aged 18-35 years with alopecia areata. Some clones in this sample may be carry-over from other donors' samples. CDR3 region: CASSINGQGNTEAFF. The CDR3 DNA reads TGTGCCAGCAGTATCAACGGACAGGGAAACACTGAAGCTTTCTTT.